This T cell receptor beta chain was identified during a study of shared clonotypes between healthy human individuals. The ends lost 2 bases at V and 3 bases at J; junction bases unmatched: 3. From germline, CDR1 is SGHRS and CDR2 YFSETQ. The CDR3 is 15 residues long. Researchers ran the assay at a deep level. On sorted subsets, replicate PCRs used 150 to 250 ng DNA, or tens of thousands of T cell genomes. As originally analysed: For the immunoSEQ data, sequences were junction-only without quality scores, so filtering differed. The repertoire was sequenced with immunoSEQ multiplex PCR; TCRdb's copy has only in-frame clones and lacks some. V and J calls and clone size come straight from that table; D and trimming were deduced from the DNA. This table has fewer than 1.4 million clones, roughly 74% appearing once. Whole-study findings and limits: Sampling covered nothing but blood. Tissue TCR repertoires likely differ from those found in blood.

With regard to this clone: No antigen is known for it.

The TCR sequence derives from a man younger than 30 in good health. Some clones in this sample may be carry-over from other donors' samples. Sequences were obtained from memory CD4+ T cells from PBMCs. Regarding subset: CD45RA-negative fraction. The chain carries TRBV5-1 and TRBJ2-3; the match to TRBD1 covers 10 bases. This chain's CDR3 is CASSFAGQGTDTQYF. The CDR3 DNA sequence: TGCGCCAGCAGCTTCGCGGGACAGGGGACAGATACGCAGTATTTT.